This TCR beta chain was found in a study of blood T cell repertoires in COVID-19. Across the whole study: Samples representing acute and convalescent COVID-19 were sourced from the United States, Italy and Spain. T cells, B-cell-depleted T cells, or PBMCs supplied cDNA or gDNA.

Original processing methods: The assay estimated nucleated cells by amplifying reference gene primers. Sequenced by immunoSEQ multiplex PCR; TCRdb stores in-frame clones only, minus some. Clonal size and the V and J genes are those of that table, whereas D and trimming came from the DNA. The sample contains about 260,000 clones, approximately 90% of which appear only once. Germline CDR1 reads SQVTM; CDR2 reads ANQGSEA. This CDR3 has 14 residues. The V gene end was trimmed by 6 bases and the J gene end by 2 bases; junction bases not matched to a gene: 4. This chain links TRBV29-1 with TRBJ2-5; 12 nucleotides align to TRBD1. This TCR was recovered from a man in his sixties who had recovered from COVID-19. The sample was peripheral blood. The CDR3: CSVGTGGAQETQYF. For the CDR3, the DNA is TGCAGCGTAGGGACAGGGGGCGCGCAAGAGACCCAGTACTTC.